Shown below are 5 T cell receptor beta chains from a single sample sequenced in a study of blood T cell repertoires in COVID-19. TCRdb's copy holds only in-frame clones and misses some; the assay was immunoSEQ multiplex PCR. The table records about 370,000 clones, more than 70% of them present only once. The sample was peripheral blood. These receptors were collected from a woman younger than 45 with COVID-19, enrolled during active disease.

This clone was recorded only once. This chain connects TRBV30 to TRBJ1-6; D perhaps matches TRBD1 (5 bases). Per the germline V gene, CDR1 is GTSNPN and CDR2 is SVGIG (reference sequence). V was trimmed by 2 bases and J by 14 bases, leaving 10 bases between them. This CDR3 is built from 11 residues. CDR3 sequence (DNA): TGTGCCTGGAGTCCCGGGGGAACCCTCCACTTT. Translating gives CAWSPGGTLHF. Together with reference TRBV30 and TRBJ1-6, the CDR3 gives the full variable domain: SQTIHQWPATLVQPVGSPLSLECTVEGTSNPNLYWYRQAAGRGLQLLFYSVGIGQISSEVPQNLSASRPQDRQFILSSKKLLLSDSGFYLCAWSPGGTLHFGNGTRLTVT.

The chain is built from TRBV29-1 and TRBJ1-2; a possible D gene is TRBD1 (6 bases). There are 15 residues in the CDR3. Germline values: CDR1 SQVTM, CDR2 ANQGSEA. The germline V and J ends were trimmed by 6 bases and 2 bases, with 19 bases remaining between them. The CDR3 nucleotides read TGCAGCGTCCCCAGGTCAGGGGTGAACAACTATGGCTACACCTTC. It yields the protein CSVPRSGVNNYGYTF.

V gene TRBV7-2 combines with J gene TRBJ2-2; possible D gene TRBD1, 6 bases. CDR3 size: 15 residues. V dropped 1 base and J dropped 1 base, with 7 bases sitting between them. Looked up from germline, CDR1 is SGHTA and CDR2 is FQGNSA. CDR3 sequence: CASSLVRGNTGELFF. The CDR3 nucleotides are TGTGCCAGCAGCTTAGTCAGGGGGAACACCGGGGAGCTGTTTTTT. The entire variable domain, with the rest obtained from reference TRBV7-2 and TRBJ2-2, is as follows: GAGVSQSPSNKVTEKGKDVELRCDPISGHTALYWYRQSLGQGLEFLIYFQGNSAPDKSGLPSDRFSAERTGGSVSTLTIQRTQQEDSAVYLCASSLVRGNTGELFFGEGSRLTVL.

The genes are TRBV29-1 and TRBJ2-1; the D gene is possibly TRBD2 (5 bases). The CDR3 has 11 residues. V lost 4 bases, J lost 4 bases, and 5 bases lay in between. The germline gives CDR1 SQVTM, CDR2 ANQGSEA. CDR3 residues: CSVGGYNEQFF. The CDR3 coding sequence is TGCAGCGTTGGAGGGTACAATGAGCAGTTCTTC.

This clone has only one observation. The chain has TRBV29-1 and TRBJ2-1; TRBD2 matches at 10 bases. The germline V gene encodes CDR1 SQVTM and CDR2 ANQGSEA. The CDR3 contains 15 residues. V lost 3 bases to trimming and J lost 0 bases; unmatched junction nucleotides: 2. CDR3 protein: CSVEIAGGSYNEQFF. CDR3 bases: TGCAGCGTTGAGATAGCGGGAGGCTCCTACAATGAGCAGTTCTTC.